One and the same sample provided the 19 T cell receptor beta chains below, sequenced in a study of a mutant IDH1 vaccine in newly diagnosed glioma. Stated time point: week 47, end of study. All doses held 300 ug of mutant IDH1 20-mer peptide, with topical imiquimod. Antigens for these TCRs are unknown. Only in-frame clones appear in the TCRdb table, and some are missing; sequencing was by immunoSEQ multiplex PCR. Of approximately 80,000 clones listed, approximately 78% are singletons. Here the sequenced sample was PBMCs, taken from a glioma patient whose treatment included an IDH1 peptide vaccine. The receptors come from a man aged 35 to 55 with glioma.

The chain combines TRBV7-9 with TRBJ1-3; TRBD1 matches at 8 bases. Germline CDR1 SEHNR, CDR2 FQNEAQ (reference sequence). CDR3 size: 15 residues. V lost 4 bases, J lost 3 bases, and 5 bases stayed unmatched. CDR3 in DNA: TGTGCCAGCAGCTCCGGACAGGGCCATGGAAACACCATATATTTT. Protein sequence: CASSSGQGHGNTIYF. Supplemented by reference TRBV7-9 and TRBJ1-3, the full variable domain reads DTGVSQNPRHKITKRGQNVTFRCDPISEHNRLYWYRQTLGQGPEFLTYFQNEAQLEKSRLLSDRFSAERPKGSFSTLEIQRTEQGDSAMYLCASSSGQGHGNTIYFGEGSWLTVV.

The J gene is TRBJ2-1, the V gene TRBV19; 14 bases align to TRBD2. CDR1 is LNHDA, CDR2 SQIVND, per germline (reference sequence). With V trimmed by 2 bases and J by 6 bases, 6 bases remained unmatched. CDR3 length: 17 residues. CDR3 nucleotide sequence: TGTGCCAGTAGTATACAAGGACTAGCGGGAGGATCCAATGAGCAGTTCTTC. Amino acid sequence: CASSIQGLAGGSNEQFF.

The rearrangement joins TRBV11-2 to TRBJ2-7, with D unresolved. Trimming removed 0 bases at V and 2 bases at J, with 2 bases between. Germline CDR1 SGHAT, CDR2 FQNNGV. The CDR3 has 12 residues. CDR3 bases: TGTGCCAGCAGCTTAGACACCTACGAGCAGTACTTC. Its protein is CASSLDTYEQYF.

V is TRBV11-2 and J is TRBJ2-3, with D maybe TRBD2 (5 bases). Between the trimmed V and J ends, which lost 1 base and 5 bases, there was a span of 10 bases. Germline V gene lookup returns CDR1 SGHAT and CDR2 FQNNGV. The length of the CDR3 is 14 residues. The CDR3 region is CASSLVLALDTQYF. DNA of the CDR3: TGTGCCAGCAGCTTAGTGCTAGCACTAGATACGCAGTATTTT.

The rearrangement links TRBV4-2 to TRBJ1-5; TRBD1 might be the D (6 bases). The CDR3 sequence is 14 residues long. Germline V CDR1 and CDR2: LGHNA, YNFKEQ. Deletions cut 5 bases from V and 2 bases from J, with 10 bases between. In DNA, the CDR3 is TGTGCCAGCAGCTTACAGGGAGGCAATCAGCCCCAGCATTTT. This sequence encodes CASSLQGGNQPQHF.

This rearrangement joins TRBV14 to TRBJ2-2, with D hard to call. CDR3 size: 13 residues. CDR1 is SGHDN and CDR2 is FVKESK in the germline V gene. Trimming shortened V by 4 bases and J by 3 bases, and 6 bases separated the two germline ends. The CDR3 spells CASSPYYTGELFF. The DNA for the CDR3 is TGTGCCAGCAGCCCCTATTACACCGGGGAGCTGTTTTTT.

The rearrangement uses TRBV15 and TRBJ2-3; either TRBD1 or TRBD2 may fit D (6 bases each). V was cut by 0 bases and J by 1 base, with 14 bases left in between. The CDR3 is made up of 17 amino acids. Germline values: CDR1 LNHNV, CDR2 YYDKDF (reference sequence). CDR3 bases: TGTGCCACCAGCAGAGATGAGGTGGGGGGCGGCACAGATACGCAGTATTTT. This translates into CATSRDEVGGGTDTQYF.

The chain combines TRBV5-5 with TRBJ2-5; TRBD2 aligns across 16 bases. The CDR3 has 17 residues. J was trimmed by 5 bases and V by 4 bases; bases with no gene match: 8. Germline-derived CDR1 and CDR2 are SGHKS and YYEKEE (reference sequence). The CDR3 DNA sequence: TGTGCCAGCAGCGCGGGGACTAGCGGGGGGGCCCGCGAGACCCAGTACTTC. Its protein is CASSAGTSGGARETQYF. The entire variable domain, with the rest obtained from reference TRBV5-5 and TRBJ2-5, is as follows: DAGVTQSPTHLIKTRGQQVTLRCSPISGHKSVSWYQQVLGQGPQFIFQYYEKEERGRGNFPDRFSARQFPNYSSELNVNALLLGDSALYLCASSAGTSGGARETQYFGPGTRLLVL.

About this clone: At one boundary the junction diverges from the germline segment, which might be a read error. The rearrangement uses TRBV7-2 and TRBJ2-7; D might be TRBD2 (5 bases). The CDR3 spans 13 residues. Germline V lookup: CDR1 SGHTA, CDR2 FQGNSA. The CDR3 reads CASSTIPSSERYF. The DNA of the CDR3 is TGTGCCAGCAGCACGATCCCTAGCTCCGAGCGGTACTTC.

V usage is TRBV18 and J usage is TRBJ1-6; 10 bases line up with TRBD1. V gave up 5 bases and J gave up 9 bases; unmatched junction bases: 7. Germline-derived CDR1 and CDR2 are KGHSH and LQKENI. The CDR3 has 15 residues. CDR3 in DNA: TGTGCCAGCTCAGCCGACAGGGGGCGGTTTTCACCCCTCCACTTT. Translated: CASSADRGRFSPLHF.

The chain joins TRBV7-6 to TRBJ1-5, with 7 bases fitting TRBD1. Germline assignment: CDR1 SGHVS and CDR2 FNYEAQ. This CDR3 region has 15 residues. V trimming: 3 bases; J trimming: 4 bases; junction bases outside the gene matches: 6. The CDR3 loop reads CASSFRQGGNQPQHF. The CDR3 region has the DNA TGTGCCAGCAGCTTCCGACAGGGCGGTAATCAGCCCCAGCATTTT.

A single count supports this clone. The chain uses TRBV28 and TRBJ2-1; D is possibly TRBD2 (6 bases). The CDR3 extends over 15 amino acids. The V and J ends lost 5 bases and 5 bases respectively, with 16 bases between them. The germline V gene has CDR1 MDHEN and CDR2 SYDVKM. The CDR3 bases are TGTGCCAGCAGTCTGACCGGGAGCTGGCACAATGAGCAGTTCTTC. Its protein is CASSLTGSWHNEQFF.

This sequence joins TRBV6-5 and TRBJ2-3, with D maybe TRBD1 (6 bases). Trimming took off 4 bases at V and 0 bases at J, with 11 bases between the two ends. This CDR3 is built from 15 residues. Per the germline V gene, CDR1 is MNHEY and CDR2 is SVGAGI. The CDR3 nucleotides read TGTGCCAGCAGTTCGGGACAAATAAGCACAGATACGCAGTATTTT. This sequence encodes CASSSGQISTDTQYF.

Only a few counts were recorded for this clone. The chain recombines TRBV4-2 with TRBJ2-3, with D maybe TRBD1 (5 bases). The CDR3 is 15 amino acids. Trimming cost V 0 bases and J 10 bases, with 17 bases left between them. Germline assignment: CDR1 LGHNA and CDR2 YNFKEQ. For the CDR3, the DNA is TGTGCCAGCAGCCAAGAGAACGGAAGGGGCGATCCGCAGTATTTT. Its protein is CASSQENGRGDPQYF.

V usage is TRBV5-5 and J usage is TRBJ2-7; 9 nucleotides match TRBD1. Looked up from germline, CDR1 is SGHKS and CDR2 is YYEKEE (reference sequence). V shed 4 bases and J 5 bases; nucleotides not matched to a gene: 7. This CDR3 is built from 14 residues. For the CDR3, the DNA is TGTGCCAGCAGCCCTGGGACAGGGCTCGACGAGCAGTACTTC. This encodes CASSPGTGLDEQYF.

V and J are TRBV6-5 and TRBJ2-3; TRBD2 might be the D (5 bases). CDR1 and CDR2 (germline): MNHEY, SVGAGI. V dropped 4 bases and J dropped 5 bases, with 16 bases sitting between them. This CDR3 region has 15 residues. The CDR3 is CASSSPGRAGDTQYF. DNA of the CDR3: TGTGCCAGCAGTTCCCCCGGTCGCGCGGGAGATACGCAGTATTTT.

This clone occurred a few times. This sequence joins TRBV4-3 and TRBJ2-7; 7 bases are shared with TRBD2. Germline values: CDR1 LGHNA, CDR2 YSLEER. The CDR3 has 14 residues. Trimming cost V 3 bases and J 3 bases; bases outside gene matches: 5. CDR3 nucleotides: TGCGCCAGCAGCCACGGACTAGTTTTCTACGAGCAGTACTTC. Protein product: CASSHGLVFYEQYF.

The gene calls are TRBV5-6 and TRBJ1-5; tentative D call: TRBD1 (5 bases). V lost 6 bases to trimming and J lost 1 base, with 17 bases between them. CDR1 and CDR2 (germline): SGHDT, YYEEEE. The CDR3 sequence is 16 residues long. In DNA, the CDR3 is TGTGCCAGCAACGACACGGGGGGACTGAGCAATCAGCCCCAGCATTTT. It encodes CASNDTGGLSNQPQHF.

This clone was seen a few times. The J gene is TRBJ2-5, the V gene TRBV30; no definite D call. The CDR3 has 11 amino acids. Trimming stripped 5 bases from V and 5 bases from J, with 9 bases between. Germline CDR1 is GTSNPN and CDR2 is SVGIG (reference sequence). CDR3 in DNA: TGTGCCTGGGGATACGCCGAGACCCAGTACTTC. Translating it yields CAWGYAETQYF. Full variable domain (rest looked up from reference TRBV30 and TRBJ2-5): SQTIHQWPATLVQPVGSPLSLECTVEGTSNPNLYWYRQAAGRGLQLLFYSVGIGQISSEVPQNLSASRPQDRQFILSSKKLLLSDSGFYLCAWGYAETQYFGPGTRLLVL.